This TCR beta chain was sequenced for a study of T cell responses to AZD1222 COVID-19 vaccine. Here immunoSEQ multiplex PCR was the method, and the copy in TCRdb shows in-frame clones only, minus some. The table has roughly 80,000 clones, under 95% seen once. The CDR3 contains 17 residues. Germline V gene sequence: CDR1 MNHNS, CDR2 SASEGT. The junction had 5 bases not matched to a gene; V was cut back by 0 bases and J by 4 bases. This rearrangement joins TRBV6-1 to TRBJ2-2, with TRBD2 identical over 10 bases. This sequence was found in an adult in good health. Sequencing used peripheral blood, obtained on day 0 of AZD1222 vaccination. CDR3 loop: CASSEATSGSFTGELFF. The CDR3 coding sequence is TGTGCCAGCAGTGAAGCGACTAGCGGGTCATTCACCGGGGAGCTGTTTTTT.